The clone carrying this T cell receptor (beta chain) was counted at least ten times. Its antigen remains unidentified. V lost 4 bases and J 0 bases, leaving 14 bases between the germline ends. Germline assignment: CDR1 SGHNT and CDR2 YYREEE (reference sequence). This CDR3 is 15 amino acids long. The sample is drawn from a study of beta chain features in type 1 diabetes. Expressed TCRB transcripts were sequenced after all isolated RNA was converted to cDNA. Only in-frame clones appear in the TCRdb table, and some are missing; sequencing was by immunoSEQ multiplex PCR. The sample contains some 350,000 clones, around 10% of which appear only once. Study results and caveats: Among patients with Type 1 diabetes, TCRB CDR3s were moderately but significantly shorter in every one of the four CD4+ subsets.

This clonotype originated in a man aged 30-40 years with type 1 diabetes. V is TRBV5-4 and J is TRBJ2-7; a possible D gene is TRBD1 (6 bases). Sequenced sample: central memory CD4+ T cells from blood. The CDR3 DNA reads TGTGCCAGCAGCGCCGACAGGTTCAGCTCCTACGAGCAGTACTTC. Protein: CASSADRFSSYEQYF. The full variable domain, with the rest looked up from reference TRBV5-4 and TRBJ2-7, is ETGVTQSPTHLIKTRGQQVTLRCSSQSGHNTVSWYQQALGQGPQFIFQYYREEENGRGNFPPRFSGLQFPNYSSELNVNALELDDSALYLCASSADRFSSYEQYFGPGTRLTVT.